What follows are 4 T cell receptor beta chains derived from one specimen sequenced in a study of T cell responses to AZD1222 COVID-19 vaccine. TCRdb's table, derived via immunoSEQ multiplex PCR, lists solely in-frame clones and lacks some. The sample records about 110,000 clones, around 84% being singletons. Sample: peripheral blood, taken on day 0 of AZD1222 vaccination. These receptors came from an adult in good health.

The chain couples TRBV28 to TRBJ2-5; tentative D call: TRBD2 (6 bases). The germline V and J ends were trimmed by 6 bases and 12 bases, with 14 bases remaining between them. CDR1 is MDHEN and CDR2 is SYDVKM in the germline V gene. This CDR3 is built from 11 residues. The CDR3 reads CASSSGLREYF. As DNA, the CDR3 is TGTGCCAGCAGCTCCGGACTAAGAGAGTACTTC.

The CDR3 loop is CATSDPPGQGGELFF. The CDR3 region has the DNA TGTGCCACCAGTGATCCTCCGGGACAGGGCGGGGAGCTGTTTTTT. The chain combines TRBV24-1 with TRBJ2-2; 9 bases match TRBD1. Trimming at V came to 3 bases and at J to 7 bases, leaving 5 bases not matched to a gene. The CDR3 sequence is 15 residues long. In germline, CDR1 is KGHDR, CDR2 SFDVKD.

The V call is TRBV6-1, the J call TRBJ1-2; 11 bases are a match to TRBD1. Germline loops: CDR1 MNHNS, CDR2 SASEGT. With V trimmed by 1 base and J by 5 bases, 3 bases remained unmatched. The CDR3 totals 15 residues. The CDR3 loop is CASSEVRDRGYGYTF. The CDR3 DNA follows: TGTGCCAGCAGTGAAGTCCGGGACAGGGGGTATGGCTACACCTTC.

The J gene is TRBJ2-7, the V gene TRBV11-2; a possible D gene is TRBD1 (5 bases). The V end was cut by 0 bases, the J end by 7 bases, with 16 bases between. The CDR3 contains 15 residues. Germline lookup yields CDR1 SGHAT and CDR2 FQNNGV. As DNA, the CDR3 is TGTGCCAGCAGCTTAGATACGTCAGGGTTTCAAGAGCAGTACTTC. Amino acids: CASSLDTSGFQEQYF.